Listed below are T cell receptor beta chains from one sample, sequenced in a study of OX40 agonist ivuxolimab in advanced cancers. The table came from immunoSEQ multiplex PCR; TCRdb's copy has only in-frame clones and leaves some out. This sample carries under 80,000 clones, 70% to 90% of them seen once, and the ten largest clones take roughly 0.89%. The source was CD4+ or CD8+ T cells sorted from blood, collected in a trial of the OX40 agonist ivuxolimab. These receptors were taken from an adult with an advanced solid tumor such as melanoma, head and neck, liver or kidney cancer. CDR3s leave out the opening cysteine and the closing phenylalanine or tryptophan. The D gene is left open where the match is weak. Clone sizes are given selectively: once, few, many, or a class where the clone is expanded.

>TRBJ2-7|TRBD1|once|TRBV5-1
ASSRTGGSYEQY
>TRBJ2-5|TRBD2|-|TRBV28
ASSPLRLAGDETQY
>TRBJ2-2|TRBD2|-|TRBV2
ATSGRRDTGELF
>TRBJ2-1|TRBD2|-|TRBV28
ASSWEGREGRNEQF
>TRBJ2-3|-|-|TRBV14
ASSPELGYTSTDTQY
>TRBJ1-1|TRBD1|-|TRBV5-1
ASRPQGAVFMNTEAF
>TRBJ1-4|-|few|TRBV9
ASSSGRSVSNEKLF
>TRBJ1-1|TRBD1|-|TRBV6-6
ASSSPGGQNTEAF
>TRBJ2-2|-|-|TRBV19
ASSNGPRTGELF
>TRBJ2-5|TRBD2|-|TRBV7-9
ASSLKTSGETQY
>TRBJ1-3|TRBD1|once|TRBV7-2
ASSSNPGTGYGNTIY
>TRBJ1-5|-|once|TRBV5-5
ASSLTSNQPQH
>TRBJ1-2|-|-|TRBV5-8
ASSPRQRANYGYT
>TRBJ1-1|-|-|TRBV21-1
ASRIKLNTEAF
>TRBJ2-2|-|-|TRBV6-6
ASSYSRTDTGELF
>TRBJ2-7|TRBD1|-|TRBV5-6
ASSLDRQGAREQY
>TRBJ2-7|-|once|TRBV2
ASTQGYSRLGEQY
>TRBJ2-2|-|-|TRBV5-1
ASSLTGNRDTGELF
>TRBJ1-5|TRBD1|-|TRBV28
ASSPGDRGSNQPQH
>TRBJ1-1|-|-|TRBV27
ASSLSNRAKNTEAF
>TRBJ1-5|TRBD1|-|TRBV28
ASSTGQGFYQPQH
>TRBJ2-7|TRBD2|-|TRBV19
ASSVSSGRTHEQY
>TRBJ1-2|-|once|TRBV15
ATSRDETGRLYGYT
>TRBJ2-1|TRBD2|-|TRBV7-2
ASRASGLHNEQF
>TRBJ1-2|-|-|TRBV28
ASSSGFWGYT
>TRBJ1-5|-|-|TRBV19
ASSNRDSHQPQH
>TRBJ2-7|TRBD1|once|TRBV6-1
ASSEAYGTASSYEQY
>TRBJ2-3|TRBD2|-|TRBV5-1
ASSSGTSGSPDTQY
>TRBJ2-5|-|-|TRBV28
ASSFKGNWAETQY
>TRBJ1-2|-|-|TRBV6-5
ASTPGGGTGYT
>TRBJ2-1|TRBD2|-|TRBV15
ATSMGLAGVNEQF
>TRBJ1-1|-|-|TRBV5-1
ASSLGTPRTEAF
>TRBJ2-7|-|-|TRBV7-2
ASSPRTDVISYEQY
>TRBJ2-7|TRBD2|-|TRBV11-3
ATQTSGACEQY
>TRBJ2-5|TRBD1|-|TRBV6-5
ASFGLQGAETQY
>TRBJ2-1|-|few|TRBV11-2
ASSGTSFYNEQF
>TRBJ2-2|-|-|TRBV7-2
ASSLVSFGELF
>TRBJ1-2|-|-|TRBV19
ASSIPGRAGLDGYT
>TRBJ1-3|-|-|TRBV5-1
ASSLDFQISGNTIY
>TRBJ2-2|-|-|TRBV7-3
ASSLTLANTGELF
>TRBJ2-3|TRBD2|-|TRBV4-1
ASSQVTSGSSTDTQY
>TRBJ1-4|-|-|TRBV5-1
ASSARGTNEKLF
>TRBJ2-2|TRBD1|-|TRBV7-3
ASSSSTGGNTGELF
>TRBJ1-5|-|once|TRBV11-2
ASSYDGSNQPQH
>TRBJ1-1|TRBD1|-|TRBV11-1
ASSGYRGPGTEAF
>TRBJ1-1|-|-|TRBV6-1
ASSGGRVSTEAF